The 31 T cell receptor beta chains below come from one sample, sequenced in a study of blood T cells in healthy people across ages. A J-beta primer mix and a sample-barcoded 5' primer were used in a second PCR of roughly 6 to 11 cycles. TCRdb fed the 5' RACE reads into MiXCR, producing one record per CDR3 protein. The top ten clones hold about a quarter of a sample with about 900,000 distinct CDR3 sequences, approximately 67% of them seen once. The sequencing input was blood. The receptors come from a man aged 25 to 40 in good health.

The rearrangement uses TRBV29-1 and TRBJ2-5, with 8 nucleotides matching TRBD1. This CDR3 contains 14 residues. J gave up 4 bases and V 0 bases, and 4 bases lay outside the gene matches. CDR1 is SQVTM, CDR2 ANQGSEA, per germline. This chain's CDR3 is CSVEDRTGGETQYF. The CDR3 DNA sequence: TGCAGCGTTGAAGATCGAACAGGGGGAGAGACCCAGTACTTC.

The CDR3 reads CSASGSGGTYNEQFF. The CDR3 nucleotides read TGCAGTGCTAGTGGGAGCGGGGGAACCTACAATGAGCAGTTCTTC. This chain connects TRBV20-1 to TRBJ2-1, with 8 bases identical to TRBD2. Looked up from germline, CDR1 is DFQATT and CDR2 is SNEGSKA (reference sequence). J lost 2 bases, V lost 3 bases, and 6 bases had no gene match. The CDR3 contains 15 residues.

The CDR3 region is CASSLQASGTYEQYF. The CDR3 DNA sequence: TGTGCCAGCAGCTTACAGGCTAGCGGCACCTACGAGCAGTACTTC. The chain has TRBV7-2 and TRBJ2-7; 7 nucleotides line up with TRBD2. With V trimmed by 2 bases and J by 2 bases, 6 bases remained unmatched. Germline lookup yields CDR1 SGHTA and CDR2 FQGNSA. This CDR3 has 15 residues.

This clonotype was found once. CDR3 sequence reads: CSVRNTGGYEQYF. DNA for the CDR3: TGCAGCGTCCGCAACACAGGGGGATACGAGCAGTACTTC. This chain uses TRBV29-1 with TRBJ2-5; 8 bases line up with TRBD1. The DNA end lines up better with TRBJ2-7; the J call may be wrong. The CDR3 totals 13 residues. CDR1 is SQVTM and CDR2 is ANQGSEA in the germline V gene.

This chain uses TRBV5-6 with TRBJ2-7; D unclear. This CDR3 has 12 residues. Germline V CDR1 and CDR2: SGHDT, YYEEEE. The germline V and J ends were trimmed by 4 bases and 4 bases, with 9 bases remaining between them. This CDR3 is CASSIQVYEQYF. For the CDR3, the DNA is TGTGCCAGCAGCATCCAGGTTTACGAGCAGTACTTC.

The chain carries TRBV6-6 and TRBJ2-1; 12 nucleotides match TRBD2. CDR3 length equals 15 residues. Per germline, CDR1 MNHNY and CDR2 SVGAGI (reference sequence). V lost 5 bases and J lost 7; bases outside the gene matches: 6. This CDR3 is CASSPFGLAGNEQFF. As DNA, the CDR3 is TGTGCCAGCAGTCCTTTCGGACTAGCGGGGAATGAGCAGTTCTTC.

This clonotype was seen a few times. The chain carries TRBV7-3 and TRBJ2-3; D is uncertain. The CDR3 consists of 14 residues. Trimming removed 5 bases from V and 3 bases from J, with 12 bases in between. The germline V gene has CDR1 SGHTA and CDR2 FQGTGA. The CDR3 loop reads CASSPRAATDTQYF. The CDR3 nucleotides read TGTGCCAGCAGCCCAAGGGCGGCGACAGATACGCAGTATTTT.

V is TRBV7-2 and J is TRBJ2-5, with D possibly being TRBD2 (5 bases). The CDR3 runs 11 residues. The V end lost 6 bases, the J end lost 5 bases, and 7 bases lay between the germline ends. CDR1 is SGHTA, CDR2 FQGNSA, per germline. The CDR3 DNA reads TGTGCCAGCAGAGCGGACGAGACCCAGTACTTC. It is translated as CASRADETQYF.

This clonotype was found a few times. This sequence joins TRBV10-3 and TRBJ2-1; D gene ambiguous. CDR3 size: 14 residues. Germline lookup yields CDR1 ENHRY and CDR2 SYGVKD. With 6 bases removed from V and 2 bases from J, the gap between germline ends came to 11 bases. DNA for the CDR3: TGTGCCATCAGAGAATCAGTGACCTACAATGAGCAGTTCTTC. Protein product: CAIRESVTYNEQFF.

The gene calls are TRBV5-1 and TRBJ2-3; 8 bases agree with TRBD1. The germline V gene encodes CDR1 SGHRS and CDR2 YFSETQ. The V gene end was trimmed by 6 bases and the J gene end by 2 bases; junction bases not matched to a gene: 5. CDR3 size: 14 residues. This CDR3 reads CASTMGQDTDTQYF. CDR3 nucleotide sequence: TGCGCCAGCACCATGGGACAGGACACAGATACGCAGTATTTT.

Concerning this clonotype: A much larger clone lies a single base off, so this may be a read error. This sequence joins TRBV11-2 and TRBJ2-4; 7 bases fit TRBD2. Matching the DNA end better, TRBJ2-7 makes the J call doubtful. Germline V lookup: CDR1 SGHAT, CDR2 FQNNGV. The CDR3 runs 14 residues. For the CDR3, the DNA is TGTGCCAACAGAGGGCAGGGAGGGTCATACGAGCAGTACTTC. Translation gives CANRGQGGSYEQYF.

The V call is TRBV4-3, the J call TRBJ2-7; D gene ambiguous. Germline CDR1 reads LGHNA; CDR2 reads YSLEER. The V gene lost 1 base and the J gene lost 2 bases, with 12 bases spanning the gap. The CDR3 is 15 residues long. The CDR3 loop is CASSQGARGTYEQYF. The DNA of the CDR3 is TGCGCCAGCAGCCAAGGGGCCCGTGGGACCTACGAGCAGTACTTC.

This clonotype appeared once. The gene calls are TRBV9 and TRBJ2-5, with TRBD2 as a possible D gene (5 bases). The germline V and J ends were trimmed by 4 bases and 1 base, with 14 bases remaining between them. The CDR3 is made up of 15 amino acids. From germline, CDR1 is SGDLS and CDR2 YYNGEE. The CDR3 loop is CASSLAGNSQETQYF. DNA of the CDR3: TGTGCCAGCAGCCTCGCCGGGAATTCCCAAGAGACCCAGTACTTC.

There are a few counts of this clonotype. The V and J genes are TRBV29-1 and TRBJ1-1; no clear D gene. Germline V gene data show CDR1 as SQVTM and CDR2 as ANQGSEA. The CDR3 extends over 15 amino acids. The V gene lost 3 bases and the J gene lost 1 base, with 15 bases spanning the gap. The CDR3 sequence: CSVDSLLRRNTEAFF. The CDR3 DNA sequence: TGCAGCGTTGATTCTCTTCTCCGGAGGAACACTGAAGCTTTCTTT.

J is TRBJ2-1 and V is TRBV12-3 or TRBV12-4, with 10 positions matching TRBD2. The CDR3 length is 15 residues. V shed 8 bases, J shed 0 bases, and the junction held 4 bases outside the gene matches. The CDR3 coding sequence is TGTGCCAGCGTAAGCGGGGGGGTCTCCTACAATGAGCAGTTCTTC. It specifies CASVSGGVSYNEQFF.

The rearrangement links TRBV12-3 or TRBV12-4 to TRBJ2-3; TRBD1 might be the D (7 bases). The CDR3 consists of 15 residues. V lost 4 bases and J 5 bases, leaving 16 bases between the germline ends. CDR3 DNA sequence: TGTGCCAGCAGTTCTACGGGCAGGGGGGTAGATACGCAGTATTTT. Its protein is CASSSTGRGVDTQYF.

CDR3 sequence reads: CASSVVPGTEQYF. The DNA for the CDR3 is TGTGCCAGCAGCGTAGTGCCAGGTACAGAGCAGTACTTC. The rearrangement links TRBV9 to TRBJ2-5; D not resolved. Germline-derived CDR1 and CDR2 are SGDLS and YYNGEE. The CDR3 totals 13 residues. Trimming took off 0 bases at V and 11 bases at J, with 14 bases between the two ends.

V and J are TRBV5-1 and TRBJ2-1; perhaps TRBD2 as D (6 bases). Germline V gene lookup returns CDR1 SGHRS and CDR2 YFSETQ. Deletions cut 3 bases from V and 6 bases from J, with 7 bases between. There are 12 residues in the CDR3. In DNA form, the CDR3 reads TGCGCCAGCAGCTGGGGGGTCAATGAGCAGTTCTTC. This gives the protein CASSWGVNEQFF.

The chain combines TRBV2 with TRBJ2-7; a possible D gene is TRBD1 (6 bases). This CDR3 contains 14 residues. V lost 0 bases and J lost 4, with 10 bases in between. Germline V gene lookup returns CDR1 SNHLY and CDR2 FYNNEI. CDR3 coding DNA: TGTGCCAGCAGTGAAGCGGGTAGGGGGTACGAGCAGTACTTC. Translated: CASSEAGRGYEQYF.

This clonotype was detected only a few times. The chain recombines TRBV5-1 with TRBJ2-1; a weak D match, TRBD2 (5 bases). Trimming removed 4 bases from V and 8 bases from J, with 10 bases in between. Germline CDR1 reads SGHRS; CDR2 reads YFSETQ. This CDR3 has 12 amino acids. As DNA, the CDR3 is TGCGCCAGCAGCACGTTCGGGGATGAGCAGTTCTTC. As protein: CASSTFGDEQFF.

This clonotype was picked up a small number of times. The gene calls are TRBV7-2 and TRBJ1-4, with TRBD1 matching over 9 bases. CDR3 length: 15 amino acids. Germline CDR1 is SGHTA and CDR2 is FQGNSA. V was pared by 5 bases and J by 6 bases, with 7 bases of the junction left unmatched. The CDR3 spells CASSQPDRGDEKLFF. The CDR3 bases are TGTGCCAGCAGCCAGCCCGACAGGGGGGATGAAAAACTGTTTTTT.

The chain joins TRBV11-2 to TRBJ2-3, with D possibly being TRBD1 or TRBD2 (5 bases each). Per the germline V gene, CDR1 is SGHAT and CDR2 is FQNNGV. The CDR3 is 11 residues long. V lost 3 bases and J 10 bases, leaving 8 bases between the germline ends. CDR3 bases: TGTGCCAGCAGCTTGGGGACCCCGCAGTATTTT. Encoded protein: CASSLGTPQYF.

This chain links TRBV2 with TRBJ2-5; D remains ambiguous. The CDR3 contains 14 residues. CDR1 is SNHLY and CDR2 is FYNNEI in the germline V gene. Trimming shortened V by 5 bases and J by 2 bases, and 12 bases separated the two germline ends. In DNA form, the CDR3 reads TGTGCCAGCAGTCCTCAGGATTATCAAGAGACCCAGTACTTC. It codes for CASSPQDYQETQYF. Full variable domain (missing parts from reference TRBV2 and TRBJ2-5): EPEVTQTPSHQVTQMGQEVILRCVPISNHLYFYWYRQILGQKVEFLVSFYNNEISEKSEIFDDQFSVERPDGSNFTLKIRSTKLEDSAMYFCASSPQDYQETQYFGPGTRLLVL.

This clonotype has a handful of counts. The genes are TRBV14 and TRBJ2-4; perhaps D is TRBD1 or TRBD2 (5 bases each). In germline, CDR1 is SGHDN, CDR2 FVKESK. CDR3 length equals 13 residues. Trimming removed 4 bases at V and 5 bases at J, with 9 bases between. CDR3 DNA: TGTGCCAGCAGCCCGGGGCCTCAAAACATTCAGTACTTC. As protein: CASSPGPQNIQYF.

V and J are TRBV4-3 and TRBJ2-3, with D possibly being TRBD1 (6 bases). The germline V and J ends were trimmed by 0 bases and 5 bases, with 15 bases remaining between them. CDR3 length: 16 amino acids. CDR1 and CDR2 from the germline V gene are LGHNA and YSLEER. Here the CDR3 reads CASSQDKFSRGDTQYF. The CDR3 DNA is TGCGCCAGCAGCCAAGATAAATTCTCCAGGGGAGATACGCAGTATTTT.

This clonotype was seen just once. A much larger clone sits a single nucleotide away, making a read error possible. The chain joins TRBV20-1 to TRBJ2-3, with D possibly being TRBD1 (5 bases). Germline V gene lookup returns CDR1 DFQATT and CDR2 SNEGSKA (reference sequence). The length of the CDR3 is 13 residues. This chain's CDR3 is CSVRSRVGDTQYF. The CDR3 DNA reads as TGCAGTGTTAGAAGCAGGGTTGGGGATACGCAGTATTTT.

This rearrangement joins TRBV18 to TRBJ1-1; D gene ambiguous. CDR1 is KGHSH and CDR2 is LQKENI in the germline V gene. This CDR3 contains 14 residues. The V gene lost 2 bases and the J gene lost 1 base, with 8 bases spanning the gap. As DNA, the CDR3 is TGTGCCAGCTCACCAAAGCAGGCGAACACTGAAGCTTTCTTT. Translation gives CASSPKQANTEAFF.

The rearrangement uses TRBV7-3 and TRBJ2-7, with 11 bases aligning to TRBD2. Per the germline V gene, CDR1 is SGHTA and CDR2 is FQGTGA. The CDR3 covers 18 residues. Germline trimming cut 0 bases from V and 6 bases from J; bases unmatched to any gene: 13. Here the CDR3 DNA reads TGTGCCAGCAGCTTAACGCCTTTGGGGATAGCGGGGGGGACCGAGCAGTACTTC. Translating it yields CASSLTPLGIAGGTEQYF. Combining the CDR3 with reference TRBV7-3 and TRBJ2-7 gives the whole variable domain GAGVSQTPSNKVTEKGKYVELRCDPISGHTALYWYRQSLGQGPEFLIYFQGTGAADDSGLPNDRFFAVRPEGSVSTLKIQRTERGDSAVYLCASSLTPLGIAGGTEQYFGPGTRLTVT.

This clonotype was observed a few times. The chain couples TRBV12-3 or TRBV12-4 to TRBJ2-5, with unresolved D. The V and J ends lost 3 bases and 7 bases respectively, with 12 bases between them. This CDR3 region has 13 residues. In DNA form, the CDR3 reads TGTGCCAGCAGTTTGGCCACGGTGGGGACCCAGTACTTC. It codes for CASSLATVGTQYF.

The sample holds many counts of this clonotype. V and J are TRBV7-2 and TRBJ2-7; TRBD2 agrees at 15 bases. Germline V gene data show CDR1 as SGHTA and CDR2 as FQGNSA. The CDR3 extends over 18 amino acids. V lost 4 bases, J lost 0 bases, and 7 bases stayed unmatched. The CDR3 DNA reads TGTGCCAGCAGCTCTCCGGGACTAGCGGGGGGAAACTCCTACGAGCAGTACTTC. This encodes CASSSPGLAGGNSYEQYF.

The chain combines TRBV29-1 with TRBJ2-4; tentative D call: TRBD1 (6 bases). The end of the DNA aligns better with TRBJ2-7, so the J call may be wrong. Germline lookup yields CDR1 SQVTM and CDR2 ANQGSEA. This CDR3 is built from 14 residues. The CDR3 bases are TGCAGCGTCCTAGGGGCAGGGGAACGCTACGAGCAGTACTTC. This encodes CSVLGAGERYEQYF.